The 3 T cell receptor beta chains below all came from one sample that was sequenced in a study of blood T cell repertoires in COVID-19. Produced via immunoSEQ multiplex PCR; TCRdb's table is partial and in-frame only. The sample carries hundreds of thousands of clones, 85% recorded once. The source material was PBMCs or T cells enriched from blood (not recorded which). The origin of the receptors is a woman between 50 and 59 years old who had recovered from COVID-19.

The chain has TRBV6-1 and TRBJ1-5; D possibly corresponds to TRBD1 (5 bases). The CDR3 sequence is 14 residues long. Trimming stripped 0 bases from V and 2 bases from J, with 5 bases between. Germline lookup yields CDR1 MNHNS and CDR2 SASEGT. CDR3 residues: CASSEAGGNQPQHF. The CDR3 coding sequence is TGTGCCAGCAGTGAAGCAGGGGGCAATCAGCCCCAGCATTTT.

The chain combines TRBV28 with TRBJ1-2; unclear D gene. This CDR3 has 13 residues. V lost 3 bases to trimming and J lost 4 bases, with 9 bases between them. Germline V lookup: CDR1 MDHEN, CDR2 SYDVKM. Here the CDR3 reads CASSFGQAYGYTF. The DNA of the CDR3 is TGTGCCAGCAGTTTCGGTCAGGCCTATGGCTACACCTTC.

The chain's CDR3 is CASSVDPGTEAFF. The CDR3 DNA is TGTGCCAGCAGCGTAGACCCGGGAACTGAAGCTTTCTTT. The chain has TRBV9 and TRBJ1-1; D ambiguous. The V gene lost 0 bases and the J gene lost 5 bases, with 8 bases spanning the gap. This CDR3 has 13 amino acids. Germline assignment: CDR1 SGDLS and CDR2 YYNGEE.